Presented here are 4 T cell receptor beta chains from one specimen sequenced in a study of identical twins' blood T cells. TCRdb passed the 5' RACE reads through MiXCR, listing each CDR3 protein once. This table holds a few hundred thousand distinct CDR3 sequences, about 28% found once. Sequencing was done on a sample of PBMCs. These receptor sequences come from a woman between 18 and 50 years old in good health.

The chain joins TRBV12-3 or TRBV12-4 to TRBJ2-1, with 10 bases lining up with TRBD2. With V trimmed by 6 bases and J by 8 bases, 13 bases remained unmatched. The CDR3 has 16 residues. The CDR3 DNA is TGTGCCAGCAGGGGCGCCGGGACTAGCGTATGGGATGAGCAGTTCTTC. The encoded protein is CASRGAGTSVWDEQFF.

This rearrangement joins TRBV27 to TRBJ1-2; D remains ambiguous. V lost 6 bases and J 4 bases, leaving 18 bases between the germline ends. This CDR3 is 15 amino acids long. The germline CDR1 and CDR2 sequences are MNHEY and SMNVEV (reference sequence). CDR3 in DNA: TGTGCCAGCAGACCCCGACATGGGCCCTTCTATGGCTACACCTTC. It translates to CASRPRHGPFYGYTF.

This clonotype was recorded a few times. The V and J genes are TRBV20-1 and TRBJ2-7; D may correspond to TRBD1 or TRBD2 (5 bases each). This CDR3 contains 13 residues. Trimming removed 4 bases from V and 0 bases from J, with 10 bases in between. Germline loops: CDR1 DFQATT, CDR2 SNEGSKA (reference sequence). CDR3 amino acids: CSATRDLSYEQYF. Written as DNA, the CDR3 is TGCAGTGCTACCCGGGACCTCTCCTACGAGCAGTACTTC.

The chain recombines TRBV4-1 with TRBJ2-2; 7 bases are a match to TRBD2. Germline V gene lookup returns CDR1 MGHRA and CDR2 YSYEKL. Unmatched junction bases numbered 13, after V lost 0 bases and J lost 6 bases. This CDR3 spans 18 amino acids. The CDR3 region has the DNA TGCGCCAGCAGCCAAGAGGCGGTTGGCGGGAGATCTGCCGGGGAGCTGTTTTTT. As protein: CASSQEAVGGRSAGELFF.